In its sample, the clone carrying this TCR beta chain was seen a few times. The antigen is undetermined. This entry is derived from a study of T cells in Graves' hyperthyroidism and ophthalmopathy. The study's findings and limits: The majority of expanded thyroid clonotypes above 0.001 also appeared in blood. The model predicted ophthalmopathy a median roughly six months before onset.

Amplification of TCR beta CDR3 regions was performed using RNA transcripts as template. With the HTBI primer set, the TCR CDR3 went through a first round of RT-PCR. MiXCR, applied by TCRdb to the multiplex PCR reads, yields one record per CDR3 protein. The sample yields roughly 500,000 distinct CDR3 sequences, about 15% seen once. This CDR3 spans 14 amino acids. Germline assignment: CDR1 MGHDK and CDR2 SYGVNS. Trimming took 1 base from V and 8 from J; bases not matched to a gene: 4. The sequencing sample was made of blood. The J gene is TRBJ2-1, the V gene TRBV25-1; 8 positions agree with TRBD1. The clonotype was recovered from a woman younger than 45 with Graves' hyperthyroidism that later progressed to Graves' ophthalmopathy. The DNA of the CDR3 is TGTGCCAGCAGTGAATGGCAGGGGGCCGATGAGCAGTTCTTC. This encodes CASSEWQGADEQFF. Complete variable domain (other parts from reference TRBV25-1 and TRBJ2-1): EADIYQTPRYLVIGTGKKITLECSQTMGHDKMYWYQQDPGMELHLIHYSYGVNSTEKGDLSSESTVSRIRTEHFPLTLESARPSHTSQYLCASSEWQGADEQFFGPGTRLTVL.